This is a list of T cell receptor beta chains from one sample in a study of PD-1 blockade in classical Hodgkin lymphoma. Some clones are missing from TCRdb's copy, which holds only in-frame ones; the method was immunoSEQ multiplex PCR. The table has tens of thousands of clones, roughly nine tenths seen once; the top ten hold approximately 2.9%. The specimen comprised peripheral blood mononuclear cells (PBMCs), sampled before the fourth cycle of nivolumab. These receptors were taken from a human donor with classical Hodgkin lymphoma. Each CDR3 is given with its conserved first and last residue. D genes are given only for firm matches. Size is stated for part of the rows, as once, few or many counts, or as a class when the clone is expanded.

cdr3_aa clone_size d_call v_call
CAWSKGSATGELFF NA NA TRBV30
CASKGDRGSYGYTF NA TRBD1 TRBV9
CASSLGPKGGQPQHF NA NA TRBV4-2
CATGGGHTEAFF NA NA TRBV5-6
CASSYRVQSYEQYF NA NA TRBV6-6
CASSKDPDRGTGNTIYF NA NA TRBV21-1
CATSRLLLGGGTEAFF NA NA TRBV15
CASSLNGGSGYTF NA NA TRBV7-9
CASSLGDRGEQYF NA TRBD1 TRBV7-9
CASSQLAGVADTQYF NA TRBD2 TRBV4-2
CASSPWTGGSTNEKLFF once NA TRBV18
CASSYGGANEKLFF NA NA TRBV6-5
CASSLARTAWNTEAFF once NA TRBV14
CASRPLDITGELFF NA NA TRBV6-5
CASSPAWTGNSYEQYF NA TRBD1 TRBV18
CASSSGMQADGYTF NA NA TRBV19
CASSLGQRSQETQYF NA NA TRBV5-1
CASSMDRVNTEAFF few TRBD1 TRBV7-3
CASSFDPNQPQHF NA NA TRBV11-2
CASSAGAGELFF once NA TRBV2
CASSFRGSETQYF NA NA TRBV7-8
CASSQEDRGSGEQYF NA TRBD1 TRBV4-3
CASSRRGGQGFYNEQFF NA NA TRBV7-2
CASSPGIQQETQYF NA NA TRBV18
CASSPWSGGQDGYTF NA NA TRBV27
CASSNRTANYGYTF few NA TRBV7-8
CASSEQLAGGYNEQFF NA TRBD2 TRBV10-1
CASSPGRARETQYF NA NA TRBV7-3
CASSPETANEKLFF NA NA TRBV18
CASSTSGGDTGELFF NA TRBD2 TRBV6-4
CASRPMGRRSTGELFF NA NA TRBV27
CASSESRTPNSPLHF few NA TRBV10-1
CASSQGATEAFF NA NA TRBV4-2
CASSLDRADTQYF once TRBD1 TRBV5-1
CASSDPGGTEAFF NA TRBD1 TRBV10-1
CASSSQGGSDGYTF NA TRBD1 TRBV6-5
CASSLPTYEQYF once NA TRBV11-1
CASSLRLLGARNTEAFF NA NA TRBV7-8
CAWSLTITRALNSPLHF NA NA TRBV30
CASSPNQGGNSPLHF NA NA TRBV5-1
CASSRRGDRNYGYTF NA TRBD1 TRBV4-1
CASSVSSGVETQYF NA TRBD2 TRBV9
CATSRDPQGPGNTIYF once NA TRBV15
CASSLPATDTQYF NA NA TRBV28
CSGGQGYEQYF NA TRBD1 TRBV29-1
CASSQDLGLSGANVLTF NA NA TRBV4-1
CASNGGAISPLHF once NA TRBV2
CAWSPAGYMEQFF few NA TRBV30
CASSHENTEAFF few NA TRBV7-9